This T cell receptor beta chain was observed in a study of shared clonotypes between healthy human individuals. Findings and limits, study-wide: Sequencing of the sorted subsets was shown by rarefaction to be incomplete despite large depth.

J gave up 2 bases and V 1 base, and 5 bases lay outside the gene matches. The CDR3 consists of 16 residues. Germline CDR1 reads LGHNA; CDR2 reads YSLEER. The data were produced by immunoSEQ multiplex PCR, yet TCRdb's version contains in-frame clones alone and is incomplete. The sample shows approximately 710,000 clones, around 90% of them seen only once. Note on this clone: The target antigen is unknown.

CD8 memory comprised CD45RO+ plus CCR7-negative CD45RA+ TemRA cells. The V gene is TRBV4-3, the J gene TRBJ2-7; 10 bases match TRBD2. Sequencing used memory CD8+ T cells from PBMCs. Subset defined: CD45RO+ cells pooled with CCR7-negative TemRA cells. This clonotype was sampled from a man aged 18 to 29 in good health. Some clones in this sample may be carry-over from other donors' samples. CDR3 residues: CASSQGPSGRAYEQYF. DNA of the CDR3: TGCGCCAGCAGCCAAGGTCCCAGCGGGAGGGCCTACGAGCAGTACTTC.